The present T cell receptor beta chain was sequenced within a study of T cell repertoires in cytomegalovirus infection. On the study more broadly: CMV infection together with matching HLA type was indicated by public TCR beta signatures.

Study-wide results and caveats: Cumulative public TCR beta family frequency identified CMV carriers with the relevant HLA. HLA-C-restricted CMV clonotypes gave the most frequent clonotype in two of eight donors.

This clonotype was detected a few times. Its antigen is undetermined. TCRdb reprocessed the reads via MiXCR and lists one record per CDR3 protein. The table includes 150,000 to 200,000 distinct CDR3 sequences, 13% to 15% detected once. Deletions cut 4 bases from V and 7 bases from J, with 14 bases between. Germline lookup yields CDR1 SGHKS and CDR2 YYEKEE (reference sequence). This CDR3 region has 14 residues. The chain is built from TRBV5-5 and TRBJ2-2; a possible D gene is TRBD1 (6 bases). Sequenced material: PBMCs. This TCR derives from a human donor in good health (CMV status not recorded). Some clones in this sample may be carry-over from other donors' samples. This chain's CDR3 is CASSARDIGGELFF. CDR3 DNA sequence: TGTGCCAGCAGCGCCCGGGACATAGGCGGGGAGCTGTTTTTT.